This entry concerns a single T cell receptor (beta chain). Germline V gene lookup returns CDR1 DFQATT and CDR2 SNEGSKA (reference sequence). Trimming cost V 3 bases and J 3 bases, with 24 bases left between them. The length of the CDR3 is 18 residues. The data derive from a study of identical twins. Template switching created a universal primer site, and the cDNA included unique molecular identifiers. Using its own MiXCR run on the 5' RACE reads, TCRdb lists one record per CDR3 protein. The sample has 1.5 million to 2 million distinct CDR3 sequences, about 32% seen once; the top ten hold about 0.27%. The receptor was derived from a newborn girl in good health. Sequencing input: cord blood. The chain uses TRBV20-1 and TRBJ2-1, with D possibly being TRBD2 (7 bases). The CDR3, as DNA: TGCAGTGCTAGCCCCGGGGGGCGCGGGCCGGAGAGCTACAATGAGCAGTTCTTC. This translates into CSASPGGRGPESYNEQFF.